This TCR beta chain originates from a study of cytomegalovirus exposure and HLA in healthy donors. CDR1 and CDR2 (germline): MNHEY, SVGAGI. After removal of 4 bases from V and 5 bases from J, the junction contained 4 bases not matched to a gene. This CDR3 region has 14 residues. This clone has a handful of counts. Its matching antigen is unknown. The study, taken as a whole, reports: On later analysis, the bulk of CMV-associated TCR beta chains appeared to be HLA-restricted. Researchers reported that a few CMV-associated chains were confirmed in vitro as CMV antigen-specific. High specificity and sensitivity for cytomegalovirus status were reported for the classifier. According to an earlier analysis, most TCR beta V segments yielded productive rearrangements about 87% or about 30% of the time.

The study ran its PCR with 60 Vbeta and 13 Jbeta primers. Libraries were prepared by immunoSEQ multiplex PCR; TCRdb keeps only in-frame clonotypes and omits some of them. The sample has around 140,000 clones; about 74% are singletons. The genes are TRBV6-5 and TRBJ2-2; 7 positions agree with TRBD1. The sample was PBMCs. The TCR comes from a male donor in good health and CMV-seronegative. CDR3 loop: CASSSTGETGELFF. The DNA for the CDR3 is TGTGCCAGCAGTTCAACAGGGGAAACCGGGGAGCTGTTTTTT.